The sequence of this T cell receptor beta chain was determined in a study of blood T cell repertoires in COVID-19. On the study more broadly: T cells, B-cell-depleted T cells, or PBMCs supplied cDNA or gDNA.

Participant-given clinical history determined each cohort assignment. Clones were sequenced by immunoSEQ multiplex PCR, and TCRdb holds only the in-frame ones, with some missing. The sample shows just over 300,000 clones, over 75% of them seen only once. CDR1 is LGHNA, CDR2 YSLEER, per germline. The CDR3 runs to 16 residues. V gave up 0 bases and J gave up 9 bases; unmatched junction bases: 7. The sequenced sample consisted of PBMCs or T cells enriched from blood (not recorded which). This chain uses TRBV4-3 with TRBJ2-1; 11 nucleotides align to TRBD2. The clonotype comes from a woman aged 40 to 50 who had recovered from COVID-19. CDR3 sequence: CASSQDSGGEDSEQFF. CDR3 bases: TGCGCCAGCAGCCAAGATAGCGGGGGGGAGGACAGTGAGCAGTTCTTC.